This T cell receptor beta chain was profiled in a study of shared clonotypes between healthy human individuals. Study-wide results and caveats: Researchers sampled only blood; tissue repertoires likely differ. Non-shared clonotypes were found to have lower generation probabilities than the clonotypes that were shared by all four of the sorted-subset donors.

Researchers partitioned CD4+ cells into CD45RA+ naive and CD45RA-negative memory subsets. The table came from immunoSEQ multiplex PCR; TCRdb's copy has only in-frame clones and leaves some out. In the table there are about 1.1 million clones, roughly 74% of which are singletons. With respect to this clone: The antigen is not known.

Trimming removed 1 base from V and 5 bases from J, with 8 bases in between. The germline V gene has CDR1 LNHNV and CDR2 YYDKDF (reference sequence). This CDR3 has 13 amino acids. This chain connects TRBV15 to TRBJ1-2; no clear D gene. Sequences were obtained from memory CD4+ T cells from PBMCs. Subset given: CD45RA-negative fraction. This TCR came from a man aged 18-30 years in good health. Some clones in this sample may be carry-over from other donors' samples. CDR3 coding DNA: TGTGCCACCAGCAGAGCGAGTGGGTATGGCTACACCTTC. Translating gives CATSRASGYGYTF. Filled out from reference TRBV15 and TRBJ1-2, the complete variable domain reads DAMVIQNPRYQVTQFGKPVTLSCSQTLNHNVMYWYQQKSSQAPKLLFHYYDKDFNNEADTPDNFQSRRPNTSFCFLDIRSPGLGDTAMYLCATSRASGYGYTFGSGTRLTVV.